Presented here are 29 T cell receptor beta chains from one specimen sequenced in a study of blood T cell repertoires in COVID-19. Sequencing used immunoSEQ multiplex PCR; TCRdb keeps in-frame clones, though not all of them. The sample includes some 330,000 clones, around nine tenths of them seen just once. The material sequenced was peripheral blood. Receptor source: a woman aged 45-60 years with active or convalescent COVID-19.

The rearrangement uses TRBV5-1 and TRBJ2-2; 7 positions match TRBD1. Unmatched junction bases numbered 11, after V lost 0 bases and J lost 3 bases. The CDR3 loop spans 18 amino acids. Germline lookup yields CDR1 SGHRS and CDR2 YFSETQ. The CDR3 sequence: CASSLARPGTDYTGELFF. The CDR3 DNA reads TGCGCCAGCAGCTTGGCCCGGCCCGGGACAGACTACACCGGGGAGCTGTTTTTT.

The rearrangement uses TRBV19 and TRBJ2-3; 8 nucleotides match TRBD2. The V and J ends lost 2 bases and 4 bases, in that order; junction bases with no gene match: 8. Germline V lookup: CDR1 LNHDA, CDR2 SQIVND (reference sequence). The length of the CDR3 is 16 residues. The CDR3 loop reads CASSIRGGRYADTQYF. Written as DNA, the CDR3 is TGTGCCAGTAGTATACGGGGCGGGAGGTATGCAGATACGCAGTATTTT.

In the case of this clone: One end of the junction is discordant with germline, which a read error may explain. The chain links TRBV7-3 to TRBJ2-3; TRBD2 matches 10 bases. Germline V gene data show CDR1 as SGHTA and CDR2 as FQGTGA. The CDR3 is made up of 20 amino acids. CDR3 in DNA: TGTACCAGCAGCCAAGCAGGGGGGCTAGCGGGAGCTACGGGAACAGATACGCAGTATTTT. As protein: CTSSQAGGLAGATGTDTQYF.

This clone occurred a few times. Written as DNA, the CDR3 is TGTGCCAGCAGCCCTAGTTTTGGTAGAGCGGGGAATGGCTACACCTTC. As protein: CASSPSFGRAGNGYTF. This chain links TRBV7-9 with TRBJ1-2; the D is unclear. CDR1 is SEHNR, CDR2 FQNEAQ, per germline (reference sequence). The V end was cut by 5 bases, the J end by 6 bases, with 22 bases between. This CDR3 is 16 amino acids long.

The chain uses TRBV19 and TRBJ1-1, with 12 nucleotides matching TRBD1. The CDR3 is 17 residues long. Germline V gene sequence: CDR1 LNHDA, CDR2 SQIVND (reference sequence). The V gene end was trimmed by 10 bases and the J gene end by 4 bases; junction bases not matched to a gene: 16. The chain's CDR3 is CATLNRDRGRKGTEAFF. CDR3 bases: TGTGCCACTCTAAACCGGGACAGGGGGCGCAAAGGCACTGAAGCTTTCTTT.

The chain carries TRBV7-3 and TRBJ2-5; 10 bases align to TRBD1. Looked up from germline, CDR1 is SGHTA and CDR2 is FQGTGA. The CDR3 extends over 15 amino acids. V gave up 6 bases and J gave up 7 bases; unmatched junction bases: 11. The chain's CDR3 is CASSSDRGPTGTQYF. Here the CDR3 DNA reads TGTGCCAGCAGTTCCGACAGGGGGCCCACCGGGACCCAGTACTTC.

The chain uses TRBV3-1 (or the pseudogene TRBV3-2) and TRBJ2-2; D might be TRBD1 (5 bases). CDR3 length: 16 amino acids. Trimming pared 1 base from V and 2 bases from J, leaving 11 bases between. Per the germline V gene, CDR1 is LGHDT and CDR2 is YNNKEL (reference sequence). The CDR3 bases are TGTGCCAGCAGCCAAGTATCGACAGACAACACCGGGGAGCTGTTTTTT. It encodes CASSQVSTDNTGELFF.

V gene TRBV29-1 combines with J gene TRBJ2-7; 9 bases are shared with TRBD1. The CDR3 runs 15 residues. Germline trimming cut 7 bases from V and 4 bases from J; bases unmatched to any gene: 14. The germline gives CDR1 SQVTM, CDR2 ANQGSEA. The DNA for the CDR3 is TGCAGCGCAATTTCGACAGGGGGGTCGACTTACGAGCAGTACTTC. Protein product: CSAISTGGSTYEQYF.

The chain links TRBV30 to TRBJ2-7, with D tentatively TRBD1 (6 bases). CDR3 length: 13 amino acids. The germline V gene encodes CDR1 GTSNPN and CDR2 SVGIG (reference sequence). Trimming shortened V by 4 bases and J by 3 bases, and 13 bases separated the two germline ends. This CDR3 is CAWMRTDYYEQYF. The CDR3 DNA reads as TGTGCCTGGATGAGGACAGACTACTACGAGCAGTACTTC. Drawing the rest from reference TRBV30 and TRBJ2-7, the complete variable domain is SQTIHQWPATLVQPVGSPLSLECTVEGTSNPNLYWYRQAAGRGLQLLFYSVGIGQISSEVPQNLSASRPQDRQFILSSKKLLLSDSGFYLCAWMRTDYYEQYFGPGTRLTVT.

The chain employs TRBV6-1 and TRBJ1-4, with a tentative D call TRBD1 (5 bases). V was shortened by 2 bases and J by 3 bases, with 13 bases between the two germline ends. This CDR3 region has 16 residues. Germline values: CDR1 MNHNS, CDR2 SASEGT. The CDR3 DNA sequence: TGTGCCAGCAGTGAAACAGCCCGGGACTCTAATGAAAAACTGTTTTTT. Translation: CASSETARDSNEKLFF.

The V call is TRBV28, the J call TRBJ1-5, with D perhaps TRBD1 (6 bases). This CDR3 comprises 16 residues. V lost 5 bases to trimming and J lost 5 bases, with 19 bases between them. Germline assignment: CDR1 MDHEN and CDR2 SYDVKM. Here the CDR3 reads CASSATGTRLYQPQHF. The CDR3 DNA is TGTGCCAGCAGTGCAACAGGGACGAGGCTCTATCAGCCCCAGCATTTT.

The chain uses TRBV27 and TRBJ1-4; TRBD1 is a possible D gene (6 bases). Deletions cut 5 bases from V and 7 bases from J, with 17 bases between. CDR3 length: 15 amino acids. The V gene's germline CDR1 is MNHEY and CDR2 SMNVEV (reference sequence). CDR3 DNA: TGTGCCAGCAGTCCCAATGCCAGGGGACGTGAAAAACTGTTTTTT. Its protein is CASSPNARGREKLFF.

The genes are TRBV30 and TRBJ2-5, with 8 nucleotides matching TRBD1. Germline-derived CDR1 and CDR2 are GTSNPN and SVGIG (reference sequence). The length of the CDR3 is 14 residues. Losses at the gene ends were 4 bases for V and 4 bases for J; bases not matched to a gene: 8. In DNA form, the CDR3 reads TGTGCCTGGAACCGTCAGGGGGCGGGAGAGACCCAGTACTTC. Protein: CAWNRQGAGETQYF.

V is TRBV12-2 and J is TRBJ1-2; TRBD1, the table's D call, was not compared with the DNA. TRBV12-2 is shown as a pseudogene. This CDR3 comprises 17 residues. Here the CDR3 DNA reads TGTGCAAGTCGCCCTCCCCCCCGGACAGGTGGTAACTATGGCTACACCTTC. This sequence encodes CASRPPPRTGGNYGYTF.

The V call is TRBV7-2, the J call TRBJ1-2; possibly TRBD1 for D (6 bases). Trimming cost V 5 bases and J 7 bases, with 17 bases left between them. Per the germline V gene, CDR1 is SGHTA and CDR2 is FQGNSA. The CDR3 totals 14 residues. CDR3 residues: CASSEGPGARGYTF. CDR3 in DNA: TGTGCCAGCAGCGAAGGCCCAGGGGCTCGTGGCTACACCTTC.

This clone was seen a handful of times. V gene TRBV7-3 combines with J gene TRBJ1-1; TRBD1 matches 7 bases. The CDR3 contains 14 residues. Germline trimming cut 6 bases from V and 6 bases from J; bases unmatched to any gene: 10. Germline CDR1 reads SGHTA; CDR2 reads FQGTGA. For the CDR3, the DNA is TGTGCCAGCAGTCATACGGACAGGATGTCTGAAGCTTTCTTT. Its translation: CASSHTDRMSEAFF.

This rearrangement joins TRBV6-5 to TRBJ1-2, with 10 bases fitting TRBD1. The germline V gene encodes CDR1 MNHEY and CDR2 SVGAGI. Germline trimming cut 6 bases from V and 8 bases from J; bases unmatched to any gene: 3. The CDR3 runs 12 residues. The CDR3 loop reads CASRGDRGGYTF. As DNA, the CDR3 is TGTGCCAGCAGGGGGGACAGGGGAGGCTACACCTTC.

The chain employs TRBV2 and TRBJ1-2; the D gene is possibly TRBD1 (6 bases). V was clipped by 11 bases and J by 8 bases, with 18 bases between them. This CDR3 comprises 12 residues. Germline lookup yields CDR1 SNHLY and CDR2 FYNNEI. The CDR3: CARQQGESGYTF. DNA for the CDR3: TGTGCCCGACAACAGGGAGAAAGCGGCTACACCTTC.

The chain carries TRBV11-3 and TRBJ2-7; 9 bases line up with TRBD1. The CDR3 is made up of 15 amino acids. V was clipped by 3 bases and J by 2 bases; unmatched bases: 5. Germline V gene sequence: CDR1 SGHNT, CDR2 YENEEA. CDR3 loop: CASSFSGQGPYEQYF. In DNA form, the CDR3 reads TGTGCCAGCAGCTTCTCGGGACAGGGCCCCTACGAGCAGTACTTC. Using reference TRBV11-3 and TRBJ2-7 for the parts outside the CDR3, the full variable domain is EAGVVQSPRYKIIEKKQPVAFWCNPISGHNTLYWYLQNLGQGPELLIRYENEEAVDDSQLPKDRFSAERLKGVDSTLKIQPAELGDSAVYLCASSFSGQGPYEQYFGPGTRLTVT.

The rearrangement links TRBV29-1 to TRBJ1-1; D unresolved. Trimming pared 4 bases from V and 3 bases from J, leaving 9 bases between. The CDR3 length is 12 residues. The germline V gene has CDR1 SQVTM and CDR2 ANQGSEA. The CDR3 loop is CSVVRVDTEAFF. The CDR3 DNA sequence: TGCAGCGTTGTTCGTGTCGACACTGAAGCTTTCTTT. Supplemented by reference TRBV29-1 and TRBJ1-1, the full variable domain reads SAVISQKPSRDICQRGTSLTIQCQVDSQVTMMFWYRQQPGQSLTLIATANQGSEATYESGFVIDKFPISRPNLTFSTLTVSNMSPEDSSIYLCSVVRVDTEAFFGQGTRLTVV.

V and J are TRBV6-5 and TRBJ1-1; D perhaps matches TRBD1 (6 bases). CDR3 length: 14 residues. Per germline, CDR1 MNHEY and CDR2 SVGAGI. V lost 6 bases to trimming and J lost 1 base, with 12 bases between them. The CDR3 nucleotides read TGTGCCAGCAGAGGGGGGGGCGCGAACACTGAAGCTTTCTTT. It encodes CASRGGGANTEAFF.

Details on this clone: The identical CDR3 is also encoded by other nucleotide sequences in the sample. The chain uses TRBV7-2 and TRBJ1-2, with TRBD1 as a possible D gene (5 bases). The germline V gene encodes CDR1 SGHTA and CDR2 FQGNSA. V lost 1 base and J lost 8, with 11 bases in between. The CDR3 loop spans 13 amino acids. CDR3: CASSLGREGGYTF. The CDR3 coding sequence is TGTGCCAGCAGCTTAGGCAGGGAAGGGGGCTACACCTTC.

The V and J genes are TRBV5-4 and TRBJ2-7, with 12 bases fitting TRBD2. The junction had 12 bases not matched to a gene; V was cut back by 4 bases and J by 4 bases. Looked up from germline, CDR1 is SGHNT and CDR2 is YYREEE (reference sequence). This CDR3 has 17 residues. The CDR3 sequence is CASSVDLAGGLVYEQYF. The DNA of the CDR3 is TGTGCCAGCAGCGTGGATCTAGCGGGGGGGCTGGTTTACGAGCAGTACTTC.

V is TRBV28 and J is TRBJ2-7; 9 bases agree with TRBD2. V was clipped by 6 bases and J by 10 bases; unmatched bases: 10. There are 13 residues in the CDR3. Germline V lookup: CDR1 MDHEN, CDR2 SYDVKM. The CDR3 spells CASRLSGGGNQYF. The CDR3 nucleotides are TGTGCCAGCAGACTTAGCGGGGGTGGGAATCAGTACTTC.

This chain links TRBV4-1 with TRBJ1-5, with 8 bases identical to TRBD1. J gave up 4 bases and V 4 bases, and 6 bases lay outside the gene matches. Germline V gene data show CDR1 as MGHRA and CDR2 as YSYEKL. This CDR3 is 15 amino acids long. The CDR3 DNA follows: TGCGCCAGCAGCCTCCCTGGACAGGGAAATCAGCCCCAGCATTTT. Encoded protein: CASSLPGQGNQPQHF.

V usage is TRBV18 and J usage is TRBJ1-2; D may be TRBD1 (5 bases). The V gene lost 1 base and the J gene lost 0 bases, with 12 bases spanning the gap. The CDR3 is made up of 16 amino acids. In germline, CDR1 is KGHSH, CDR2 LQKENI. CDR3 sequence reads: CASSPQAGLANYGYTF. The CDR3 DNA reads TGTGCCAGCTCACCACAGGCGGGGCTGGCTAACTATGGCTACACCTTC. The whole variable domain, remainder taken from reference TRBV18 and TRBJ1-2, is NAGVMQNPRHLVRRRGQEARLRCSPMKGHSHVYWYRQLPEEGLKFMVYLQKENIIDESGMPKERFSAEFPKEGPSILRIQQVVRGDSAAYFCASSPQAGLANYGYTFGSGTRLTVV.

The chain links TRBV29-1 to TRBJ2-2, with D possibly matching TRBD1 (5 bases). The V end was cut by 1 base, the J end by 7 bases, with 7 bases between. This CDR3 spans 12 amino acids. Germline-derived CDR1 and CDR2 are SQVTM and ANQGSEA. The CDR3: CSVEGGSGELFF. DNA for the CDR3: TGCAGCGTTGAAGGGGGCAGCGGGGAGCTGTTTTTT.

This clone was recorded a few times. The V call is TRBV6-4, the J call TRBJ1-1; D ambiguous. The CDR3 extends over 14 amino acids. Germline V gives CDR1 MRHNA, CDR2 SNTAGT. V was clipped by 6 bases and J by 0 bases, with 11 bases between them. CDR3 DNA sequence: TGTGCCAGCAGCCCCTACAGATTGAACACTGAAGCTTTCTTT. It encodes CASSPYRLNTEAFF.

The chain couples TRBV7-9 to TRBJ2-1, with a weak D call TRBD2 (6 bases). This CDR3 has 17 residues. Germline CDR1 is SEHNR and CDR2 is FQNEAQ (reference sequence). Trimming pared 5 bases from V and 0 bases from J, leaving 17 bases between. The CDR3: CASSGPKGLRSYNEQFF. DNA for the CDR3: TGTGCCAGCAGCGGACCCAAGGGACTCCGCTCCTACAATGAGCAGTTCTTC.